This TCR beta chain comes out of a study of CD4+ T cells in melanoma. Whole-study results and caveats: CD8+ T cell, macrophage and B cell function reportedly correlated with neoantigen-specific CD4+ T cells.

This clone was picked up one time. Its target is unknown. The CDR3 length is 16 residues. Per germline, CDR1 MGHRA and CDR2 YSYEKL. With V trimmed by 3 bases and J by 0 bases, 6 bases remained unmatched. Sequencing was performed with immunoSEQ multiplex PCR; in TCRdb, only in-frame clones are kept and a portion is missing. Of more than 90,000 clones in the sample, 92% were seen once. The chain recombines TRBV4-1 with TRBJ2-3, with TRBD2 identical over 7 bases. The clonotype originates from a human donor with melanoma. Sequencing used peripheral blood. CDR3: CASSHQSGASTDTQYF. CDR3 coding DNA: TGCGCCAGCAGCCATCAGAGCGGGGCGAGCACAGATACGCAGTATTTT.